One and the same sample provided the 17 T cell receptor beta chains below, sequenced in a study of CD8+CD57+ T cells in acquired aplastic anemia. Profiling of TCR beta VDJ combinations and CDR3 sequences used genomic DNA as template. MiXCR, applied by TCRdb to the reads, yields one record per CDR3 protein. The sample has fewer than 100,000 distinct CDR3 sequences; approximately 45% are singletons. Specimen: sorted CD4+, CD8+, or CD8+CD57+ T cells (not recorded which) from PBMCs. These receptors were obtained from a human donor in good health, serving as a control.

This clonotype was detected only a few times. This may be a read error: a much more frequent sequence differs by one nucleotide. V gene TRBV11-2 combines with J gene TRBJ1-6, with TRBD1 identical over 7 bases. Germline assignment: CDR1 SGHAT and CDR2 FQNNGV. This CDR3 comprises 15 residues. CDR3 DNA sequence: TGTGCCGGCAGCTTAGAGGCCAGGGGGTCCTCACCCCTCCACTTT. This gives the protein CAGSLEARGSSPLHF.

In the case of this clonotype: A single base separates this from a much larger clone, so it may be a read error. The gene calls are TRBV5-8 and TRBJ1-2; the D gene is possibly TRBD1 (5 bases). The germline V gene has CDR1 SGHTS and CDR2 YDEGEE. With 3 bases removed from V and 10 bases from J, the gap between germline ends came to 16 bases. The CDR3 extends over 13 amino acids. The CDR3 spells CASSSKGTDDYTF. The CDR3 DNA reads TGTGCCAGCAGCTCCAAGGGGACCGATGACTACACCTTC.

This clonotype was counted between two and nine times. The rearrangement joins TRBV25-1 to TRBJ2-7; TRBD1 or TRBD2 may be the D gene (5 bases each). V shed 6 bases and J shed 0 bases, with 12 bases lying between them. The CDR3 is 14 residues long. From germline, CDR1 is MGHDK and CDR2 SYGVNS. CDR3 in amino acids: CASSEGTNSYEQYF. The CDR3 nucleotides read TGTGCCAGCAGCGAAGGGACGAACTCCTACGAGCAGTACTTC.

This clonotype has at least ten counts. The J gene is TRBJ1-1, the V gene TRBV9, with D uncertain. The germline V gene has CDR1 SGDLS and CDR2 YYNGEE. The CDR3 is made up of 14 amino acids. Trimming took 1 base from V and 5 from J, leaving 12 bases between them. CDR3 sequence (DNA): TGTGCCAGCAGCGTAACGGGGAGTAGGACTGAAGCTTTCTTT. It codes for CASSVTGSRTEAFF.

A single count supports this clonotype. Given a much more abundant clone one base away, this may be a read error. This sequence joins TRBV15 and TRBJ1-5, with TRBD1 as a possible D gene (5 bases). Germline CDR1 and CDR2: LNHNV and YYDKDF (reference sequence). This CDR3 region has 14 residues. The CDR3 loop reads CATSHTRGNQPRHF. The CDR3 nucleotides read TGTGCCACAAGTCACACTCGGGGCAATCAGCCCCGGCATTTT.

This clonotype occurred a few times. Just one base apart from a much larger clone, this may be a read error. V and J are TRBV20-1 and TRBJ1-2, with 9 bases lining up with TRBD1. The CDR3 consists of 16 residues. Germline V gene lookup returns CDR1 DFQATT and CDR2 SNEGSKA (reference sequence). The CDR3 DNA is TGCAGTGCTAGAGATACAGGGGGCGGGCTAGACTATGGCTACGCCTTC. It codes for CSARDTGGGLDYGYAF.

CDR3 amino acids: CASSTTGYEQYV. The CDR3 DNA follows: TGTGCCAGTTCTACTACAGGCTACGAGCAGTACGTC. The J gene is TRBJ2-7, the V gene TRBV6-1; D perhaps matches TRBD1 (5 bases). V dropped 9 bases and J dropped 3 bases, with 12 bases sitting between them. Germline CDR1 MNHNS, CDR2 SASEGT. CDR3 length: 12 residues.

This clonotype occurred many times. The chain has TRBV20-1 and TRBJ1-2; a possible D gene is TRBD1 (5 bases). Germline CDR1 DFQATT, CDR2 SNEGSKA (reference sequence). V dropped 0 bases and J dropped 4 bases, with 15 bases sitting between them. The CDR3 length is 15 residues. CDR3: CSARDRGGTAYGYTF. The CDR3 nucleotides read TGCAGTGCTAGAGATCGGGGGGGGACGGCCTATGGCTACACCTTC.

This clonotype was detected a few times. The junction and the germline gene differ at one end; a read error may be behind it. The V call is TRBV29-1, the J call TRBJ1-2; D is unresolved. This CDR3 is built from 12 residues. Germline loops: CDR1 SQVTM, CDR2 ANQGSEA. The CDR3 DNA is TGCAGCGTCGAAGACCCGGACTATGGCTACACCTTC. Translation gives CSVEDPDYGYTF.

On this clonotype itself: The junction shows a germline mismatch at one end, possibly a read error. This chain uses TRBV19 with TRBJ1-2; D gene uncertain. Germline V CDR1 and CDR2: LNHDA, SQIVND (reference sequence). CDR3 length: 11 residues. The CDR3: CASSMGYGHTF. DNA for the CDR3: TGTGCCAGTAGTATGGGTTATGGCCACACCTTC. Looking up the rest from reference TRBV19 and TRBJ1-2 gives the full variable domain: DGGITQSPKYLFRKEGQNVTLSCEQNLNHDAMYWYRQDPGQGLRLIYYSQIVNDFQKGDIAEGYSVSREKKESFPLTVTSAQKNPTAFYLCASSMGYGHTFGSGTRLTVV.

The chain combines TRBV6-1 with TRBJ1-6; D is uncertain. Trimming removed 5 bases at V and 9 bases at J, with 20 bases between. The CDR3 extends over 16 amino acids. Per the germline V gene, CDR1 is MNHNS and CDR2 is SASEGT. The CDR3: CASSKQDRKRSSPLHF. CDR3 sequence (DNA): TGTGCCAGCAGTAAACAAGACCGGAAACGGAGTTCACCCCTCCACTTT.

As regards this clonotype: The junction departs from germline at one end; a sequencing error may be responsible. The chain carries TRBV25-1 and TRBJ1-2; D unresolved. There are 13 residues in the CDR3. Germline V lookup: CDR1 MGHDK, CDR2 SYGVNS. In nucleotides, the CDR3 is TGTACCAGCAGTTCCGCCGCCTACAATGGCTACACCTTC. Translating it yields CTSSSAAYNGYTF.

This clonotype has ten or more counts. The rearrangement uses TRBV7-6 and TRBJ2-7; D is possibly TRBD1 (6 bases). CDR3 length equals 12 residues. Per germline, CDR1 SGHVS and CDR2 FNYEAQ. Trimming took 1 base from V and 6 from J, leaving 7 bases between them. The CDR3 DNA reads as TGTGCCAGCAGCTTAGTGGGGGCCGAGCAGTACTTC. It encodes CASSLVGAEQYF.

The rearrangement joins TRBV25-1 to TRBJ1-4; D call uncertain. V lost 6 bases and J 8 bases, leaving 7 bases between the germline ends. The CDR3 has 11 amino acids. Germline V gives CDR1 MGHDK, CDR2 SYGVNS. The DNA of the CDR3 is TGTGCCAGCAGCGACGAGGAAAAACTGTTTTTT. Its protein product is CASSDEEKLFF.

For this clonotype: At one boundary the junction diverges from the germline segment, which might be a read error. V is TRBV10-1 and J is TRBJ2-2, with a possible D match to TRBD1 (5 bases). CDR3 length: 15 residues. CDR1 and CDR2 (germline): WNHNN, SYGVQD (reference sequence). The CDR3, as DNA: TGTGCCAGCTCACTAAAGGACACCGCGGAGGGGGAGCTGTTTTTT. Amino acids: CASSLKDTAEGELFF.

This clonotype was detected many times. The V call is TRBV6-1, the J call TRBJ1-2, with 10 bases matching TRBD1. After removal of 6 bases from V and 4 bases from J, the junction contained 11 bases not matched to a gene. CDR1 is MNHNS, CDR2 SASEGT, per germline. The CDR3 totals 16 residues. The DNA of the CDR3 is TGTGCCAGCAGCCTACAAACCGGGACAGGGGTCTATGGCTACACCTTC. Translated, it gives CASSLQTGTGVYGYTF.

In this sample, this clonotype turned up many times. This chain links TRBV6-1 with TRBJ1-2, with D uncertain. Germline CDR1 reads MNHNS; CDR2 reads SASEGT. The V and J ends lost 3 bases and 4 bases respectively, with 12 bases between them. There are 14 residues in the CDR3. CDR3 sequence: CASSDEQNGYGYTF. CDR3 in DNA: TGTGCCAGCAGTGATGAACAGAACGGCTATGGCTACACCTTC.